This TCR beta chain is drawn from a study of Ad26.COV2.S vaccination and SARS-CoV-2 variants. Study in general: Donor was one of the participants in the Ad26.COV2.S arm of the COV1001 trial.

The V segment lost 3 bases and the J segment 4 bases; nucleotides outside the gene matches: 13. The CDR3 totals 17 residues. Assay used: immunoSEQ multiplex PCR; TCRdb lists only in-frame clones, some missing. Among approximately 410,000 clones listed, about nine tenths were seen once. The treatment is: roughly 20 received Ad26.COV2.S at low or high dose, single or two shots; roughly 5 received placebo; per-sample allocation not given. Sampling took place 63 days after the first vaccine or placebo injection. This receptor was taken from a person aged 18-65 years who received the Ad26.COV2.S COVID-19 vaccine or a placebo. V gene TRBV23-1 combines with J gene TRBJ2-7; TRBD1 matches 9 bases. TRBV23-1 is an ORF, with its function uncertain. Specimen: peripheral blood, collected in a trial of Ad26.COV2.S vaccine versus placebo. CDR3 coding DNA: TGCGCCAGCAGTCAGCCTCCTAACAGGGGGCTGAGGTACGAGCAGTACTTC. Amino acid sequence: CASSQPPNRGLRYEQYF.